The 19 T cell receptor beta chains listed next were all sequenced from one sample in a study of T-cell memory formation after mild COVID-19. TCRdb recomputed calls from the 5' RACE reads with MiXCR, one row per CDR3 protein. The data contain 410,000 or so distinct CDR3 sequences, about 25% of them seen just once; the ten biggest clones take up 10% to 15%. The sample taken for sequencing was PBMCs or a T cell subset sorted from them (not recorded which). The receptors stem from an adult woman who had mild COVID-19 (a few samples of this study predate the infection). Cell type and time point are not known.

This chain links TRBV30 with TRBJ2-2; D is uncertain. V lost 3 bases and J lost 6, with 11 bases in between. The CDR3 runs 13 residues. Germline values: CDR1 GTSNPN, CDR2 SVGIG (reference sequence). The CDR3 region has the DNA TGTGCCTGGAGCGAGTTATCCCCCGGGGAGCTGTTTTTT. As protein: CAWSELSPGELFF.

This chain connects TRBV5-1 to TRBJ1-3; D remains ambiguous. The CDR3 is 16 amino acids. The germline V gene has CDR1 SGHRS and CDR2 YFSETQ. The V end was cut by 4 bases, the J end by 0 bases, with 14 bases between. CDR3 sequence (DNA): TGCGCCAGCAGCGAGTCAGTTGCCGACTCTGGAAACACCATATATTTT. Its protein product is CASSESVADSGNTIYF.

J is TRBJ2-6 and V is TRBV5-1; 7 bases are a match to TRBD1. CDR3 length: 21 residues. Germline V gives CDR1 SGHRS, CDR2 YFSETQ. V was pared by 3 bases and J by 0 bases, with 18 bases of the junction left unmatched. The CDR3 reads CASSWIGVTGKSSSGANVLTF. In nucleotides, the CDR3 is TGCGCCAGCAGCTGGATTGGAGTGACAGGGAAGTCCAGCTCTGGGGCCAACGTCCTGACTTTC.

The V call is TRBV12-3 or TRBV12-4, the J call TRBJ1-1, with D perhaps matching TRBD1 (6 bases). CDR3 length: 15 residues. V lost 2 bases and J 3 bases, leaving 13 bases between the germline ends. CDR3 bases: TGTGCCAGCAGTTTATATGCCCGGACAGACACTGAAGCTTTCTTT. Translated, it gives CASSLYARTDTEAFF.

This clonotype was seen a handful of times. This chain links TRBV20-1 with TRBJ1-2; D is uncertain. With 4 bases removed from V and 4 bases from J, the gap between germline ends came to 19 bases. This CDR3 has 15 residues. The germline gives CDR1 DFQATT, CDR2 SNEGSKA (reference sequence). The CDR3 DNA is TGCAGTGCTATCCCCCTAACAAAAGGGTCCTATGGCTACACCTTC. It is translated as CSAIPLTKGSYGYTF.

V gene TRBV25-1 combines with J gene TRBJ1-2; a possible D gene is TRBD1 (5 bases). The germline V and J ends were trimmed by 5 bases and 4 bases, with 20 bases remaining between them. This CDR3 contains 16 residues. Germline CDR1 MGHDK, CDR2 SYGVNS. In DNA, the CDR3 is TGTGCCAGCAGTACCTCGGGGCCACCTGAGGCCTATGGCTACACCTTC. This gives the protein CASSTSGPPEAYGYTF.

Here the CDR3 DNA reads TGCGCCAGCAGCCAAGGGGGTTCACCCCTCCACTTT. Translation gives CASSQGGSPLHF. The genes are TRBV4-1 and TRBJ1-6; no reliable D call. This CDR3 spans 12 amino acids. The V end lost 1 base, the J end lost 9 bases, and 4 bases lay between the germline ends. CDR1 and CDR2 from the germline V gene are MGHRA and YSYEKL.

There are a few counts of this clonotype. This sequence joins TRBV11-3 and TRBJ2-3; 9 bases are shared with TRBD1. The CDR3 spans 16 residues. V shed 6 bases and J 2 bases; nucleotides not matched to a gene: 9. The germline V gene has CDR1 SGHNT and CDR2 YENEEA. CDR3 bases: TGTGCCAGCAGTCAAGGGACAGGGTCTAACACAGATACGCAGTATTTT. This translates into CASSQGTGSNTDTQYF.

The rearrangement joins TRBV7-2 to TRBJ2-1; 11 bases match TRBD2. Germline V gene data show CDR1 as SGHTA and CDR2 as FQGNSA. V lost 4 bases, J lost 7 bases, and 6 bases stayed unmatched. This CDR3 contains 15 residues. CDR3 sequence (DNA): TGTGCCAGCAGCTCTAGACTAGCGGGACGTAATGAGCAGTTCTTC. Translated: CASSSRLAGRNEQFF.

This sequence joins TRBV11-2 and TRBJ2-2; no firm D call. V lost 2 bases and J lost 6, with 4 bases in between. The CDR3 has 12 amino acids. Germline loops: CDR1 SGHAT, CDR2 FQNNGV. The CDR3 loop is CASSLKAGELFF. For the CDR3, the DNA is TGTGCCAGCAGCTTAAAAGCCGGGGAGCTGTTTTTT.

The table lists this clonotype with a few counts. The V gene is TRBV4-3, the J gene TRBJ2-3; possible D gene TRBD2, 5 bases. Germline V gene data show CDR1 as LGHNA and CDR2 as YSLEER. The length of the CDR3 is 15 residues. V was shortened by 1 base and J by 2 bases, with 10 bases between the two germline ends. DNA for the CDR3: TGCGCCAGCAGCCAAGTTGGCCTAGCCACAGATACGCAGTATTTT. It yields the protein CASSQVGLATDTQYF.

The chain uses TRBV12-3 or TRBV12-4 and TRBJ1-6; no clear D. The CDR3 extends over 13 amino acids. The V gene lost 7 bases and the J gene lost 6 bases, with 10 bases spanning the gap. DNA for the CDR3: TGTGCCAGCATCGGTCCGGGTAATTCACCCCTCCACTTT. Its protein is CASIGPGNSPLHF.

This clonotype has at least ten counts. The chain couples TRBV7-9 to TRBJ2-6; D unresolved. The CDR3 contains 15 residues. V lost 1 base and J lost 0, with 4 bases in between. Germline CDR1 SEHNR, CDR2 FQNEAQ (reference sequence). As DNA, the CDR3 is TGTGCCAGCAGCTTAGGCAGCTCTGGGGCCAACGTCCTGACTTTC. As protein: CASSLGSSGANVLTF.

The table lists this clonotype with a few counts. CDR3 in amino acids: CATSDLRGDTDTQYF. The CDR3 DNA follows: TGTGCCACCAGTGATTTGCGGGGAGACACAGATACGCAGTATTTT. The chain employs TRBV24-1 and TRBJ2-3; TRBD2 might be the D (5 bases). The germline CDR1 and CDR2 sequences are KGHDR and SFDVKD. V was trimmed by 0 bases and J by 2 bases, leaving 8 bases between them. CDR3 length: 15 amino acids.

This clonotype showed up just a few times. The CDR3 sequence is CASSFGTGPRDEKLFF. The CDR3 region has the DNA TGTGCCAGCAGCTTCGGCACCGGGCCCCGGGATGAAAAACTGTTTTTT. The chain employs TRBV5-4 and TRBJ1-4, with D hard to call. The CDR3 is made up of 16 amino acids. Germline loops: CDR1 SGHNT, CDR2 YYREEE (reference sequence). The V end lost 2 bases, the J end lost 6 bases, and 17 bases lay between the germline ends.

The chain has TRBV7-8 and TRBJ1-1; D gene uncertain. V lost 2 bases to trimming and J lost 1 base, with 14 bases between them. From germline, CDR1 is SGHVS and CDR2 FQNEAQ. The CDR3 is made up of 16 amino acids. The CDR3 spells CASSLSVSSGNTEAFF. CDR3 coding DNA: TGTGCCAGCAGCTTAAGTGTGAGCAGTGGGAACACTGAAGCTTTCTTT.

This sequence joins TRBV7-8 and TRBJ2-3; D is ambiguous. Trimming left V 0 bases short and J 0 bases short, with 7 bases between. Germline lookup yields CDR1 SGHVS and CDR2 FQNEAQ. This CDR3 contains 15 residues. CDR3 DNA sequence: TGTGCCAGCAGCTTAGCGCCCCAGAGCACAGATACGCAGTATTTT. It translates to CASSLAPQSTDTQYF.

This clonotype was seen a few times. The CDR3 spells CATIREGVDQETQYF. The DNA for the CDR3 is TGTGCCACCATTCGTGAAGGGGTGGACCAAGAGACCCAGTACTTC. The V and J genes are TRBV24-1 and TRBJ2-5, with D possibly being TRBD1 (5 bases). Germline CDR1 KGHDR, CDR2 SFDVKD. V was cut by 8 bases and J by 0 bases, with 15 bases left in between. CDR3 size: 15 residues.

The chain carries TRBV29-1 and TRBJ2-7; D is ambiguous. V lost 3 bases to trimming and J lost 0 bases, with 9 bases between them. Germline loops: CDR1 SQVTM, CDR2 ANQGSEA. CDR3 length: 13 amino acids. The CDR3 protein is CSVDGVDSYEQYF. Here the CDR3 DNA reads TGCAGCGTTGACGGAGTAGACTCCTACGAGCAGTACTTC.